The 9 T cell receptor beta chains below all came from one sample that was sequenced in a study of T cells after yellow fever vaccination. MiXCR, run by TCRdb on the 5' RACE reads, gives a single entry per CDR3 protein. The repertoire has 300,000 or so distinct CDR3 sequences, approximately 12% of them found once; the top ten carry roughly 0.5%. The specimen comprised CD4+ T cells sorted from PBMCs, sampled 45 days after the yellow fever booster vaccination. All receptors derive from a man aged 25-40 years who received the YFV17D yellow fever vaccine.

The chain's CDR3 is CASSYVGVGNSPLHF. Written as DNA, the CDR3 is TGTGCCAGCAGTTACGTAGGAGTCGGTAATTCACCCCTCCACTTT. The chain is built from TRBV6-5 and TRBJ1-6; no definite D call. The CDR3 contains 15 residues. Trimming pared 2 bases from V and 6 bases from J, leaving 11 bases between. Germline V gives CDR1 MNHEY, CDR2 SVGAGI.

In its sample, this clonotype was seen many times. The CDR3 here is CSASRGSTDTQYF. The CDR3 DNA reads as TGCAGTGCTAGCCGAGGAAGCACAGATACGCAGTATTTT. The chain combines TRBV20-1 with TRBJ2-3; D gene uncertain. The V gene lost 3 bases and the J gene lost 0 bases, with 7 bases spanning the gap. Germline CDR1 reads DFQATT; CDR2 reads SNEGSKA (reference sequence). The CDR3 length is 13 residues.

This clonotype was counted many times. The chain uses TRBV29-1 and TRBJ2-2; a weak D match, TRBD2 (6 bases). Between the trimmed V and J ends, which lost 5 bases and 2 bases, there was a span of 12 bases. CDR3 length: 14 amino acids. The germline V gene has CDR1 SQVTM and CDR2 ANQGSEA. The CDR3 nucleotides read TGCAGCGTTCGGGGCGGGGCAAACACCGGGGAGCTGTTTTTT. This encodes CSVRGGANTGELFF.

In DNA, the CDR3 is TGCAGTGCTAGTGTCGGGACAGGGAATCAGCCCCAGCATTTT. Translating gives CSASVGTGNQPQHF. The V call is TRBV20-1, the J call TRBJ1-5, with TRBD1 matching over 9 bases. Trimming at V came to 3 bases and at J to 4 bases, leaving 4 bases not matched to a gene. Germline V CDR1 and CDR2: DFQATT, SNEGSKA (reference sequence). This CDR3 region has 14 residues.

This clonotype was observed a handful of times. The chain couples TRBV7-2 to TRBJ2-3; D is possibly TRBD2 (6 bases). This CDR3 comprises 16 residues. Trimming removed 5 bases from V and 7 bases from J, with 22 bases in between. CDR1 is SGHTA, CDR2 FQGNSA, per germline. The CDR3 is CASSTRGPGEVNTQYF. CDR3 DNA: TGTGCCAGCAGCACCCGAGGGCCGGGAGAAGTTAATACGCAGTATTTT.

The chain carries TRBV12-3 or TRBV12-4 and TRBJ1-2, with D possibly being TRBD1 (6 bases). This CDR3 contains 13 residues. Trimming removed 4 bases at V and 4 bases at J, with 10 bases between. The CDR3 is CASSSGTPYGYTF. CDR3 sequence (DNA): TGTGCCAGCAGTTCCGGGACACCCTATGGCTACACCTTC.

This clonotype was observed a few times. CDR3 sequence: CASSLSFGPGVGLFF. CDR3 sequence (DNA): TGCGCCAGCAGCTTGTCTTTTGGGCCCGGTGTTGGACTGTTTTTT. The chain couples TRBV5-1 to TRBJ1-4, with D hard to call. The V gene lost 1 base and the J gene lost 13 bases, with 20 bases spanning the gap. Germline V gene sequence: CDR1 SGHRS, CDR2 YFSETQ. The CDR3 covers 15 residues.

This clonotype was observed a handful of times. The rearrangement uses TRBV11-2 and TRBJ2-1; TRBD2 aligns across 8 bases. CDR3 length: 17 residues. V lost 1 base to trimming and J lost 1 base; unmatched junction nucleotides: 6. CDR1 SGHAT and CDR2 FQNNGV come from the germline V gene. CDR3 nucleotide sequence: TGTGCCAGCAGCTTAGTTCTAGCGGGTTGGTCCTACAATGAGCAGTTCTTC. Its protein product is CASSLVLAGWSYNEQFF.

This clonotype was seen more than once but under ten times. The chain employs TRBV6-2 or TRBV6-3 and TRBJ2-7, with TRBD2 matching over 12 bases. The CDR3 is 16 residues long. CDR1 is MNHEY, CDR2 SVGEGT, per germline. V shed 0 bases and J 2 bases; nucleotides not matched to a gene: 2. Here the CDR3 DNA reads TGTGCCAGCAGTTACTCGGCTAGCGGGAGGGCCTACGAGCAGTACTTC. It is translated as CASSYSASGRAYEQYF.